Each of the 10 T cell receptor beta chains below was sequenced from the same sample in a study of CD8 T cells in ankylosing spondylitis. TCRdb itself ran the 5' RACE reads through MiXCR, one entry per CDR3 protein. The sample lists 100,000 to 150,000 distinct CDR3 sequences, roughly 6.6% seen once, with approximately 12% in the top ten. The sequencing input was blood, either unsorted or a sorted T cell fraction (not recorded which). Receptors originate from a male donor with ankylosing spondylitis or in good health (not recorded which).

This clonotype came up many times. The J gene is TRBJ2-7, the V gene TRBV5-1; D gene unclear. CDR1 is SGHRS, CDR2 YFSETQ, per germline. CDR3 length equals 13 residues. V was trimmed by 2 bases and J by 2 bases, leaving 8 bases between them. CDR3: CASSFQDPYEQYF. In DNA form, the CDR3 reads TGCGCCAGCAGCTTTCAGGACCCCTACGAGCAGTACTTC.

This clonotype showed up many times. V is TRBV9 and J is TRBJ1-1, with D tentatively TRBD1 (6 bases). The CDR3 has 15 residues. Germline CDR1 reads SGDLS; CDR2 reads YYNGEE. V was trimmed by 3 bases and J by 7 bases, leaving 19 bases between them. The CDR3 sequence is CASSAQARGAREAFF. For the CDR3, the DNA is TGTGCCAGCAGCGCACAGGCTCGGGGGGCGCGTGAAGCTTTCTTT.

This clonotype was seen many times. The CDR3 loop reads CASRYRDEQYF. The DNA for the CDR3 is TGTGCCAGCAGGTACCGTGACGAGCAGTACTTC. The rearrangement joins TRBV28 to TRBJ2-7; D call uncertain. The CDR3 extends over 11 amino acids. V dropped 6 bases and J dropped 5 bases, with 8 bases sitting between them. The V gene's germline CDR1 is MDHEN and CDR2 SYDVKM. The full variable domain, rest sourced from reference TRBV28 and TRBJ2-7, is DVKVTQSSRYLVKRTGEKVFLECVQDMDHENMFWYRQDPGLGLRLIYFSYDVKMKEKGDIPEGYSVSREKKERFSLILESASTNQTSMYLCASRYRDEQYFGPGTRLTVT.

There are many counts of this clonotype. The chain uses TRBV20-1 and TRBJ2-7, with 11 bases aligning to TRBD2. Germline trimming cut 6 bases from V and 2 bases from J; bases unmatched to any gene: 9. Germline V CDR1 and CDR2: DFQATT, SNEGSKA (reference sequence). This CDR3 region has 15 residues. CDR3 sequence (DNA): TGCAGTGCGCGTGCGCTAGCGGGAGGCCCCTACGAGCAGTACTTC. It translates to CSARALAGGPYEQYF.

Comment on this clonotype: This may stem from a read error, because a much larger clone lies one nucleotide away. J is TRBJ1-1 and V is TRBV7-9, with TRBD1 matching over 7 bases. Germline V gene sequence: CDR1 SEHNR, CDR2 FQNEAQ (reference sequence). CDR3 size: 15 residues. The CDR3 DNA reads as TGTCCCAGCAGCTTAGAGCCGGGACAGTACACTGAAGCTTTCTTT. It translates to CPSSLEPGQYTEAFF.

This clonotype was recorded many times. The chain joins TRBV20-1 to TRBJ2-3; D perhaps matches TRBD1 (5 bases). The CDR3 totals 17 residues. Per germline, CDR1 DFQATT and CDR2 SNEGSKA (reference sequence). CDR3 loop: CSVLGAEYSSMGDTQYF. In DNA form, the CDR3 reads TGCAGCGTCCTTGGGGCGGAGTATTCTTCCATGGGAGATACGCAGTATTTT.

In this sample, this clonotype turned up many times. The rearrangement links TRBV12-3 or TRBV12-4 to TRBJ1-4; no firm D call. The V and J ends lost 5 bases and 6 bases respectively, with 4 bases between them. This CDR3 comprises 11 residues. The CDR3 is CASSPDEKLFF. DNA of the CDR3: TGTGCCAGCAGTCCTGATGAAAAACTGTTTTTT.

The chain is built from TRBV12-3 or TRBV12-4 and TRBJ2-7; D uncertain. The V end lost 7 bases, the J end lost 0 bases, and 10 bases lay between the germline ends. The CDR3 runs to 13 residues. CDR3 protein: CASTLGSSYEQYF. The CDR3 bases are TGTGCCAGCACCCTCGGAAGCTCCTACGAGCAGTACTTC.

V gene TRBV5-1 combines with J gene TRBJ2-1, with D perhaps matching TRBD2 (7 bases). This CDR3 spans 15 amino acids. V lost 4 bases to trimming and J lost 8 bases, with 19 bases between them. Germline values: CDR1 SGHRS, CDR2 YFSETQ. The CDR3 DNA reads TGCGCCAGCAGCACCCGACAGCCGGGGGGCGATGAGCAGTTCTTC. Translated: CASSTRQPGGDEQFF.

This clonotype was recorded many times. This chain uses TRBV7-9 with TRBJ2-7; 8 nucleotides align to TRBD1. Germline lookup yields CDR1 SEHNR and CDR2 FQNEAQ (reference sequence). The CDR3 totals 17 residues. Trimming at V came to 4 bases and at J to 5 bases, leaving 16 bases not matched to a gene. CDR3 coding DNA: TGTGCCAGCAGCTCGACCGACCGTAGGACAGGGTGGAACGAGCAGTACTTC. Its protein product is CASSSTDRRTGWNEQYF.